This note documents a single T cell receptor beta chain sequence. The record originates from a study of neoadjuvant nivolumab and ipilimumab in lung cancer. Study context: Patients got nivolumab 3 mg/kg on days 1, 15 and 29; combination added ipilimumab 1 mg/kg day 1.

The CDR3 has 14 amino acids. Germline lookup yields CDR1 SGHNT and CDR2 YYREEE (reference sequence). V shed 2 bases and J shed 3 bases, with 10 bases lying between them. TCRdb's table, derived via immunoSEQ multiplex PCR, lists solely in-frame clones and lacks some. Among about 18,000 clones listed, 75% to 85% were seen once. The chain uses TRBV5-4 and TRBJ2-3; D remains ambiguous. The origin of this receptor is an adult with non-small cell lung cancer. The source was tumor tissue, collected after neoadjuvant nivolumab, alone or with ipilimumab, at or shortly before surgery. In DNA, the CDR3 is TGTGCCAGCAGCTTAACTGCCCAAACAGATACGCAGTATTTT. This sequence encodes CASSLTAQTDTQYF.